The 25 T cell receptor beta chains in this list originate from one sample, sequenced in a study of shared clonotypes between healthy human individuals. Clones were sequenced by immunoSEQ multiplex PCR, and TCRdb holds only the in-frame ones, with some missing. The data show hundreds of thousands of clones, 96% seen once. CD45RO-negative, CCR7-positively selected cells formed the naive CD8 fraction, excluding terminally differentiated effector memory CD45RA+ cells. Sequencing was performed on naive CD8+ T cells sorted from blood. Receptors originate from a woman between 25 and 40 years old in good health.

In regard to this clone: Different DNA sequences within this sample yield the same CDR3. The chain links TRBV6-5 to TRBJ2-7; the match to TRBD2 covers 7 bases. CDR3 size: 11 residues. The germline V gene has CDR1 MNHEY and CDR2 SVGAGI. V shed 6 bases, J shed 5 bases, and the junction held 1 base outside the gene matches. Here the CDR3 reads CASSRGDEQYF. In DNA form, the CDR3 reads TGTGCCAGCAGCCGGGGGGACGAGCAGTACTTC.

The V call is TRBV4-1, the J call TRBJ2-7; D remains ambiguous. The ends were cut back, 1 base at V and 6 bases at J, with 10 bases in the middle. The CDR3 totals 13 residues. Germline values: CDR1 MGHRA, CDR2 YSYEKL. CDR3 in DNA: TGCGCCAGCAGCCAAGGTCCCTTTGCCGAGCAGTACTTC. This codes for CASSQGPFAEQYF.

This chain connects TRBV9 to TRBJ1-1; possibly TRBD1 for D (6 bases). CDR3 length equals 15 residues. CDR1 is SGDLS and CDR2 is YYNGEE in the germline V gene. Trimming stripped 3 bases from V and 0 bases from J, with 12 bases between. CDR3 sequence (DNA): TGTGCCAGCAGCGCTTTACAGGGATTGAACACTGAAGCTTTCTTT. This sequence encodes CASSALQGLNTEAFF. Complete variable domain (other parts from reference TRBV9 and TRBJ1-1): DSGVTQTPKHLITATGQRVTLRCSPRSGDLSVYWYQQSLDQGLQFLIQYYNGEERAKGNILERFSAQQFPDLHSELNLSSLELGDSALYFCASSALQGLNTEAFFGQGTRLTVV.

This chain connects TRBV13 to TRBJ2-1, with 7 positions matching TRBD2. This CDR3 spans 13 amino acids. V shed 3 bases and J 7 bases; nucleotides not matched to a gene: 3. Germline CDR1 and CDR2: PRHDT and FYEKMQ (reference sequence). The CDR3 is CASSFAGVNEQFF. The CDR3 DNA sequence: TGTGCCAGCAGCTTTGCGGGGGTAAATGAGCAGTTCTTC.

The chain has TRBV10-2 and TRBJ2-1; D might be TRBD1 (5 bases). V gave up 4 bases and J gave up 4 bases, with 11 bases separating them. CDR1 and CDR2 from the germline V gene are WSHSY and SAAADI. The CDR3 loop spans 14 amino acids. This CDR3 reads CASSVGVLYNEQFF. Written as DNA, the CDR3 is TGCGCCAGCAGTGTAGGGGTGTTATACAATGAGCAGTTCTTC.

The chain couples TRBV25-1 to TRBJ2-3, with D possibly called TRBD1 or TRBD2 (5 bases each). The V end lost 3 bases, the J end lost 2 bases, and 18 bases lay between the germline ends. Germline CDR1 is MGHDK and CDR2 is SYGVNS. The CDR3 is 17 amino acids. The CDR3 loop reads CASSDIRIGAPTDTQYF. The CDR3 DNA is TGTGCCAGCAGTGATATAAGGATCGGGGCCCCCACAGATACGCAGTATTTT. The full variable domain, completed using reference TRBV25-1 and TRBJ2-3, is EADIYQTPRYLVIGTGKKITLECSQTMGHDKMYWYQQDPGMELHLIHYSYGVNSTEKGDLSSESTVSRIRTEHFPLTLESARPSHTSQYLCASSDIRIGAPTDTQYFGPGTRLTVL.

The V call is TRBV5-4, the J call TRBJ1-1; no definite D call. Per germline, CDR1 SGHNT and CDR2 YYREEE (reference sequence). V shed 0 bases and J shed 4 bases, with 10 bases lying between them. The length of the CDR3 is 14 residues. DNA for the CDR3: TGTGCCAGCAGCTTGGCCCCGTCGGGCACTGAAGCTTTCTTT. It codes for CASSLAPSGTEAFF.

This sequence joins TRBV5-1 and TRBJ2-7, with 9 bases fitting TRBD2. Germline V gene lookup returns CDR1 SGHRS and CDR2 YFSETQ. Trimming took 4 bases from V and 4 from J; bases not matched to a gene: 18. The CDR3 loop spans 18 amino acids. Here the CDR3 DNA reads TGCGCCAGCAGCCACGCCGAAATTCAGGGACTAGCAGCATACGAGCAGTACTTC. Its protein is CASSHAEIQGLAAYEQYF. Full variable domain (outside the CDR3, taken from reference TRBV5-1 and TRBJ2-7): KAGVTQTPRYLIKTRGQQVTLSCSPISGHRSVSWYQQTPGQGLQFLFEYFSETQRNKGNFPGRFSGRQFSNSRSEMNVSTLELGDSALYLCASSHAEIQGLAAYEQYFGPGTRLTVT.

J is TRBJ1-1 and V is TRBV4-2; D not certain. The CDR3 contains 13 residues. Germline CDR1 is LGHNA and CDR2 is YNFKEQ. Deletions cut 3 bases from V and 4 bases from J, with 9 bases between. The CDR3 bases are TGTGCCAGCAGCCAGGGGTTCTCCACTGAAGCTTTCTTT. Its translation: CASSQGFSTEAFF.

This chain connects TRBV7-3 to TRBJ2-1; TRBD2 aligns across 10 bases. V shed 5 bases, J shed 6 bases, and the junction held 7 bases outside the gene matches. The CDR3 spans 15 residues. In germline, CDR1 is SGHTA, CDR2 FQGTGA. Here the CDR3 reads CASSQLAGESNEQFF. The CDR3 DNA is TGTGCCAGCAGCCAGCTAGCGGGAGAAAGCAATGAGCAGTTCTTC.

This sequence joins TRBV11-1 and TRBJ1-5; a possible D gene is TRBD1 (5 bases). The V gene's germline CDR1 is SGHAT and CDR2 FQDESV (reference sequence). The CDR3 covers 16 residues. The V end lost 6 bases, the J end lost 7 bases, and 22 bases lay between the germline ends. CDR3 amino acids: CASSLNETGRGQPQHF. The CDR3 DNA follows: TGTGCCAGCAGTCTGAACGAGACGGGACGGGGGCAGCCCCAGCATTTT.

The rearrangement joins TRBV4-2 to TRBJ1-1, with no clear D. V lost 0 bases, J lost 0 bases, and 8 bases lay in between. CDR1 is LGHNA and CDR2 is YNFKEQ in the germline V gene. The CDR3 extends over 15 amino acids. Here the CDR3 reads CASSQDLWVNTEAFF. CDR3 DNA sequence: TGTGCCAGCAGCCAAGATCTTTGGGTGAACACTGAAGCTTTCTTT.

The chain uses TRBV6-1 and TRBJ2-2; 8 bases agree with TRBD1. The CDR3 extends over 15 amino acids. The ends lost 6 bases at V and 8 bases at J; junction bases unmatched: 11. Germline CDR1 is MNHNS and CDR2 is SASEGT. In DNA, the CDR3 is TGTGCCAGCAGGGACAGGGCTCGTCGTCCGGGGGAGCTGTTTTTT. It translates to CASRDRARRPGELFF.

J is TRBJ2-7 and V is TRBV6-5; maybe TRBD2 (6 bases). Germline assignment: CDR1 MNHEY and CDR2 SVGAGI. This CDR3 is built from 14 residues. V lost 1 base, J lost 3 bases, and 10 bases lay in between. The CDR3 sequence: CASSYFAGNYEQYF. CDR3 coding DNA: TGTGCCAGCAGTTACTTCGCGGGAAACTACGAGCAGTACTTC.

The V and J genes are TRBV5-1 and TRBJ2-7; 8 bases match TRBD1. The CDR3 covers 14 residues. The germline gives CDR1 SGHRS, CDR2 YFSETQ. V lost 1 base and J lost 7; bases outside the gene matches: 7. CDR3 in amino acids: CASSLTGGTREQYF. The DNA of the CDR3 is TGCGCCAGCAGCTTGACAGGGGGTACGAGGGAGCAGTACTTC.

Written as DNA, the CDR3 is TGTGCCAGCAGTGAAGTAGGGGCCGCAGCCAAAAACATTCAGTACTTC. Translating it yields CASSEVGAAAKNIQYF. The chain is built from TRBV2 and TRBJ2-4; TRBD1 is a possible D gene (5 bases). CDR1 and CDR2 (germline): SNHLY, FYNNEI. V was cut by 1 base and J by 0 bases, with 10 bases left in between. The CDR3 extends over 16 amino acids.

The gene calls are TRBV5-6 and TRBJ2-1; D not certain. The V gene lost 0 bases and the J gene lost 7 bases, with 11 bases spanning the gap. The CDR3 is made up of 14 amino acids. Germline V lookup: CDR1 SGHDT, CDR2 YYEEEE. This CDR3 is CASSLEWSPNEQFF. The CDR3 coding sequence is TGTGCCAGCAGCTTGGAATGGAGCCCGAATGAGCAGTTCTTC.

This rearrangement joins TRBV11-2 to TRBJ2-1, with 7 bases identical to TRBD2. Germline loops: CDR1 SGHAT, CDR2 FQNNGV. The V gene end was trimmed by 2 bases and the J gene end by 0 bases; junction bases not matched to a gene: 4. The CDR3 contains 16 residues. DNA for the CDR3: TGTGCCAGCAGCTTATACGGCGGGAGCTCCTACAATGAGCAGTTCTTC. Residues: CASSLYGGSSYNEQFF.

In its sample, this clone was seen once. The chain recombines TRBV7-6 with TRBJ2-2; 11 bases are a match to TRBD1. The CDR3 extends over 16 amino acids. In germline, CDR1 is SGHVS, CDR2 FNYEAQ. The J segment lost 5 bases and the V segment lost 2 bases, leaving 4 bases of the junction unmatched. The CDR3: CASSLRTGGGTGELFF. CDR3 coding DNA: TGTGCCAGCAGCTTACGGACAGGGGGCGGAACCGGGGAGCTGTTTTTT.

This sequence joins TRBV18 and TRBJ2-7; 7 bases match TRBD1. Unmatched junction bases numbered 4, after V lost 4 bases and J lost 7 bases. Per the germline V gene, CDR1 is KGHSH and CDR2 is LQKENI. CDR3 length: 12 residues. The CDR3 protein is CASSQGAPEQYF. Here the CDR3 DNA reads TGTGCCAGCTCACAGGGGGCGCCTGAGCAGTACTTC. Drawing the rest from reference TRBV18 and TRBJ2-7, the complete variable domain is NAGVMQNPRHLVRRRGQEARLRCSPMKGHSHVYWYRQLPEEGLKFMVYLQKENIIDESGMPKERFSAEFPKEGPSILRIQQVVRGDSAAYFCASSQGAPEQYFGPGTRLTVT.

The chain carries TRBV19 and TRBJ1-5; D is possibly TRBD1 (6 bases). V shed 3 bases and J shed 4 bases, with 10 bases lying between them. CDR1 is LNHDA, CDR2 SQIVND, per germline (reference sequence). The CDR3 contains 14 residues. CDR3 nucleotide sequence: TGTGCCAGTAGTATCCCAACAGGGAATCAGCCCCAGCATTTT. This sequence encodes CASSIPTGNQPQHF. Complete variable domain (other parts from reference TRBV19 and TRBJ1-5): DGGITQSPKYLFRKEGQNVTLSCEQNLNHDAMYWYRQDPGQGLRLIYYSQIVNDFQKGDIAEGYSVSREKKESFPLTVTSAQKNPTAFYLCASSIPTGNQPQHFGDGTRLSIL.

V is TRBV28 and J is TRBJ2-7, with a weak D call TRBD1 (5 bases). The CDR3 extends over 14 amino acids. Germline CDR1 is MDHEN and CDR2 is SYDVKM. Trimming pared 7 bases from V and 5 bases from J, leaving 18 bases between. Here the CDR3 DNA reads TGTGCCAGCATTGGGGCTATTCTGATTCACGAGCAGTACTTC. It encodes CASIGAILIHEQYF.

J is TRBJ1-3 and V is TRBV9; D is uncertain. The germline V gene encodes CDR1 SGDLS and CDR2 YYNGEE. This CDR3 region has 15 residues. Between the trimmed V and J ends, which lost 6 bases and 4 bases, there was a span of 17 bases. The CDR3: CASTPWAKGGNTIYF. In DNA form, the CDR3 reads TGTGCCAGCACGCCGTGGGCTAAAGGAGGAAACACCATATATTTT. Variable domain in full (rest from reference TRBV9 and TRBJ1-3): DSGVTQTPKHLITATGQRVTLRCSPRSGDLSVYWYQQSLDQGLQFLIQYYNGEERAKGNILERFSAQQFPDLHSELNLSSLELGDSALYFCASTPWAKGGNTIYFGEGSWLTVV.

The CDR3 sequence: CASSTDRGFTGELFF. The CDR3, as DNA: TGTGCCAGTAGTACGGACAGGGGGTTCACCGGGGAGCTGTTTTTT. The V and J genes are TRBV19 and TRBJ2-2, with 10 bases aligning to TRBD1. The V segment lost 4 bases and the J segment 4 bases; nucleotides outside the gene matches: 3. Germline lookup yields CDR1 LNHDA and CDR2 SQIVND (reference sequence). The CDR3 has 15 residues.

This clone came up once. V gene TRBV27 combines with J gene TRBJ2-1; possible D gene TRBD2, 5 bases. The germline CDR1 and CDR2 sequences are MNHEY and SMNVEV (reference sequence). Trimming took off 6 bases at V and 7 bases at J, with 13 bases between the two ends. The length of the CDR3 is 13 residues. This CDR3 reads CASRDSPLNEQFF. The DNA of the CDR3 is TGTGCCAGCAGGGACTCCCCCCTAAATGAGCAGTTCTTC.